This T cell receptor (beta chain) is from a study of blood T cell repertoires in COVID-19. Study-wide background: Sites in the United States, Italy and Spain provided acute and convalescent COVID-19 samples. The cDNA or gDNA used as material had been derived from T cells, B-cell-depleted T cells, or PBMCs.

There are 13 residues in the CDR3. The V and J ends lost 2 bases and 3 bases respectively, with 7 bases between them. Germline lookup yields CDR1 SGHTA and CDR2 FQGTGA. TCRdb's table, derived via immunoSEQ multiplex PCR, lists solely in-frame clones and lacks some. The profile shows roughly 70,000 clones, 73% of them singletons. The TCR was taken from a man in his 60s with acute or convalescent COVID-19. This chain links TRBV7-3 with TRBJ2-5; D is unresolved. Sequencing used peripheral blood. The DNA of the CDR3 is TGTGCCAGCAGCTTAGTGGCAGAAGAGACCCAGTACTTC. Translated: CASSLVAEETQYF.